One sample yielded the 15 T cell receptor beta chains listed below, sequenced in a study of beta chain features in type 1 diabetes. Isolated RNA was reverse transcribed in full, so expressed TCRB transcripts were sequenced. Generated by immunoSEQ multiplex PCR, the TCRdb table keeps only in-frame clones and is missing some. This table has 300,000 to 350,000 clones, around 15% appearing once. Sequencing was done on a sample of central memory CD4+ T cells from blood. These receptors all come from a man under 40 in good health.

This chain links TRBV14 with TRBJ2-3, with TRBD2 identical over 7 bases. The germline CDR1 and CDR2 sequences are SGHDN and FVKESK. The ends lost 4 bases at V and 3 bases at J; junction bases unmatched: 7. The CDR3 consists of 15 residues. The CDR3 sequence: CASSRGTTPTDTQYF. As DNA, the CDR3 is TGTGCCAGCAGCCGTGGGACTACCCCTACAGATACGCAGTATTTT.

This clone was observed a few times. J is TRBJ1-2 and V is TRBV29-1; tentative D call: TRBD1 (5 bases). V lost 3 bases and J lost 6, with 14 bases in between. This CDR3 comprises 13 residues. CDR1 is SQVTM and CDR2 is ANQGSEA in the germline V gene. The CDR3 here is CSVELSGIDGYTF. CDR3 bases: TGCAGCGTTGAGCTGTCAGGGATTGATGGCTACACCTTC.

This clone has just a few counts. The chain uses TRBV13 and TRBJ1-2; D ambiguous. Trimming removed 8 bases at V and 5 bases at J, with 18 bases between. The length of the CDR3 is 14 residues. Germline CDR1 is PRHDT and CDR2 is FYEKMQ (reference sequence). The CDR3 region is CASLEREWGYGYTF. CDR3 DNA sequence: TGTGCCAGCTTGGAGAGGGAATGGGGTTATGGCTACACCTTC.

This clone turned up a few times. The rearrangement joins TRBV6-1 to TRBJ1-1; the D gene is possibly TRBD1 (5 bases). Trimming removed 6 bases at V and 1 base at J, with 15 bases between. CDR3 length: 15 residues. From germline, CDR1 is MNHNS and CDR2 SASEGT. CDR3: CASSENGHPNTEAFF. As DNA, the CDR3 is TGTGCCAGCAGCGAAAATGGACACCCGAACACTGAAGCTTTCTTT.

The genes are TRBV5-5 and TRBJ1-2, with D possibly matching TRBD1 (5 bases). CDR3 size: 15 residues. CDR1 is SGHKS, CDR2 YYEKEE, per germline (reference sequence). The ends were cut back, 0 bases at V and 4 bases at J, with 13 bases in the middle. The CDR3, as DNA: TGTGCCAGCAGCTTGGCCTACCGGGACGGCTATGGCTACACCTTC. This gives the protein CASSLAYRDGYGYTF.

The V and J genes are TRBV7-8 and TRBJ1-3; the D gene is possibly TRBD1 (6 bases). CDR1 is SGHVS, CDR2 FQNEAQ, per germline. The CDR3 is 16 residues long. V lost 2 bases to trimming and J lost 2 bases, with 13 bases between them. CDR3 nucleotide sequence: TGTGCCAGCAGCTTATCAAGGGGGAGTCCTGGAAACACCATATATTTT. Its translation: CASSLSRGSPGNTIYF.

This clone was recorded a few times. The V call is TRBV7-9, the J call TRBJ2-3, with D maybe TRBD2 (6 bases). V lost 8 bases and J lost 7, with 19 bases in between. The CDR3 is 14 residues long. The V gene's germline CDR1 is SEHNR and CDR2 FQNEAQ (reference sequence). CDR3 protein: CASGSTRGSNTQYF. For the CDR3, the DNA is TGTGCCAGCGGGTCGACTAGAGGGTCCAATACGCAGTATTTT. The whole variable domain, remainder taken from reference TRBV7-9 and TRBJ2-3, is DTGVSQNPRHKITKRGQNVTFRCDPISEHNRLYWYRQTLGQGPEFLTYFQNEAQLEKSRLLSDRFSAERPKGSFSTLEIQRTEQGDSAMYLCASGSTRGSNTQYFGPGTRLTVL.

This clone was counted ten times or more. The CDR3 spells CASSLAGAGTYYNEQFF. The CDR3 nucleotides read TGCGCCAGCAGCTTGGCCGGAGCGGGCACTTACTACAATGAGCAGTTCTTC. The V call is TRBV5-1, the J call TRBJ2-1; D may be TRBD2 (6 bases). Germline V gene sequence: CDR1 SGHRS, CDR2 YFSETQ. V was pared by 0 bases and J by 3 bases, with 16 bases between. This CDR3 comprises 17 residues.

The gene calls are TRBV29-1 and TRBJ2-3; 16 bases agree with TRBD2. This CDR3 has 15 amino acids. Germline CDR1 and CDR2: SQVTM and ANQGSEA. V lost 3 bases to trimming and J lost 8 bases; unmatched junction nucleotides: 5. CDR3: CSVEGLAGGSGTQYF. Written as DNA, the CDR3 is TGCAGCGTTGAGGGACTAGCGGGGGGGTCTGGTACGCAGTATTTT.

Only a few counts were recorded for this clone. The chain has TRBV7-8 and TRBJ1-1, with D maybe TRBD1 (6 bases). Germline V gene sequence: CDR1 SGHVS, CDR2 FQNEAQ. The V end was cut by 4 bases, the J end by 7 bases, with 13 bases between. CDR3 length: 13 amino acids. CDR3 residues: CASSSRDKGEAFF. CDR3 in DNA: TGTGCCAGCAGCTCCCGGGACAAAGGTGAAGCTTTCTTT.

V and J are TRBV5-4 and TRBJ2-5; D is perhaps TRBD1 or TRBD2 (5 bases each). Germline V gene lookup returns CDR1 SGHNT and CDR2 YYREEE (reference sequence). V was shortened by 0 bases and J by 5 bases, with 17 bases between the two germline ends. The CDR3 is 16 residues long. CDR3: CASSLVGTVHGETQYF. For the CDR3, the DNA is TGTGCCAGCAGCTTGGTCGGGACCGTGCACGGGGAGACCCAGTACTTC.

This clone was seen only a few times. V and J are TRBV30 and TRBJ2-7; D not certain. CDR3 length: 18 amino acids. Trimming took off 0 bases at V and 3 bases at J, with 24 bases between the two ends. CDR1 is GTSNPN, CDR2 SVGIG, per germline (reference sequence). The CDR3 here is CAWSVLIKTLIPSYEQYF. The CDR3 region has the DNA TGTGCCTGGAGTGTACTTATTAAGACCCTTATACCTAGCTACGAGCAGTACTTC.

V and J are TRBV5-6 and TRBJ2-4; unclear D gene. Germline CDR1 SGHDT, CDR2 YYEEEE. The CDR3 sequence is 13 residues long. V lost 0 bases to trimming and J lost 6 bases, with 7 bases between them. The CDR3 nucleotides are TGTGCCAGCAGCTTGGTGGCCGGAAACATTCAGTACTTC. Residues: CASSLVAGNIQYF. Full variable domain (missing parts from reference TRBV5-6 and TRBJ2-4): DAGVTQSPTHLIKTRGQQVTLRCSPKSGHDTVSWYQQALGQGPQFIFQYYEEEERQRGNFPDRFSGHQFPNYSSELNVNALLLGDSALYLCASSLVAGNIQYFGAGTRLSVL.

The V and J genes are TRBV7-2 and TRBJ2-1; the D gene is possibly TRBD2 (6 bases). The V and J ends lost 3 bases and 9 bases respectively, with 12 bases between them. The germline V gene encodes CDR1 SGHTA and CDR2 FQGNSA. The CDR3 has 13 residues. The CDR3 DNA reads TGTGCCAGCAGCTTCGGGGGATTCGGTGAGCAGTTCTTC. Protein sequence: CASSFGGFGEQFF.

Details on this clone: A much bigger clone sits one base away, suggesting this may be a read error. The chain combines TRBV29-1 with TRBJ2-1; possibly TRBD1 for D (5 bases). Germline assignment: CDR1 SQVTM and CDR2 ANQGSEA. The CDR3 loop spans 13 amino acids. DNA for the CDR3: TGCAACGTTGACAGACGCTCCTACAATGAGCAGTTCTTC. Translation gives CNVDRRSYNEQFF.